These T cell receptor beta chains were read from a single sample in a study of T cells expressing NK-cell markers. After re-calling the 5' RACE reads, TCRdb lists one entry per CDR3 protein, DNA absent. The sample data list about 400,000 distinct CDR3 sequences. The specimen was blood T cells: a sorted CD56 or NKG2C T cell subset, CD4+ or CD8+ T cells, or bulk PBMC T cells (not recorded which). The origin of the receptors is a woman aged 45-65 years in good health. Each CDR3 is given with its conserved first and last residue.

CDR3 protein: CASSQKIGETQYF
V gene: TRBV6-6
J gene: TRBJ2-5

CDR3 protein: CASSLTGSSYEQYF
V gene: TRBV5-1
J gene: TRBJ2-7

CDR3 protein: CASSLMSGSRYEQYF
V gene: TRBV7-3
J gene: TRBJ2-7

CDR3 protein: CASSGVSRTETYEQYF
V gene: TRBV18
J gene: TRBJ2-7

CDR3 protein: CASSPGPTRGNSPLHF
V gene: TRBV7-9
J gene: TRBJ1-6

CDR3 protein: CASSVDAVSYNEQFF
V gene: TRBV9
J gene: TRBJ2-1

CDR3 protein: CASSQPTGSSLSNEQFF
V gene: TRBV14
J gene: TRBJ2-1

CDR3 protein: CATSDSGVGQGATDTQYF
V gene: TRBV24-1
J gene: TRBJ2-3

CDR3 protein: CASSLNGQNYGYTF
V gene: TRBV5-1
J gene: TRBJ1-2

CDR3 protein: CASSDSPVPRNYGYTF
V gene: TRBV6-4
J gene: TRBJ1-2

CDR3 protein: CSVGRDTYEQYF
V gene: TRBV29-1
J gene: TRBJ2-7

CDR3 protein: CATSDLGHPGTDSNEQFF
V gene: TRBV24-1
J gene: TRBJ2-1

CDR3 protein: CASTLAGGANTGELFF
V gene: TRBV10-2
J gene: TRBJ2-2

CDR3 protein: CASSTSPVYNEQFF
V gene: TRBV6-5
J gene: TRBJ2-1

CDR3 protein: CASTGTRLTQGEKLFF
V gene: TRBV12-3/TRBV12-4
J gene: TRBJ1-4

CDR3 protein: CSARVGSVPDTQYF
V gene: TRBV20-1
J gene: TRBJ2-3

CDR3 protein: CASSYGWTGGDNTGELFF
V gene: TRBV6-2/TRBV6-3
J gene: TRBJ2-2